Shown below are 26 T cell receptor beta chains from a single sample sequenced in a study of blood T cell repertoires in COVID-19. Sequenced by immunoSEQ multiplex PCR; TCRdb stores in-frame clones only, minus some. The sample lists around 260,000 clones, about nine tenths seen once, with less than 3% in the top ten. The sequencing input was peripheral blood. The source of these receptors is a young woman with active or convalescent COVID-19.

This chain connects TRBV7-3 to TRBJ1-2, with D perhaps matching TRBD1 (6 bases). V was shortened by 5 bases and J by 0 bases, with 7 bases between the two germline ends. Germline CDR1 reads SGHTA; CDR2 reads FQGTGA. The CDR3 is 13 amino acids. The CDR3 DNA is TGTGCCAGCAGCCAGGGGCCTAACTATGGCTACACCTTC. As protein: CASSQGPNYGYTF. The full variable domain, completed using reference TRBV7-3 and TRBJ1-2, is GAGVSQTPSNKVTEKGKYVELRCDPISGHTALYWYRQSLGQGPEFLIYFQGTGAADDSGLPNDRFFAVRPEGSVSTLKIQRTERGDSAVYLCASSQGPNYGYTFGSGTRLTVV.

V is TRBV4-1 and J is TRBJ2-3, with 10 bases aligning to TRBD2. With 0 bases clipped from V and 2 bases from J, the junction kept 11 bases outside the gene matches. Germline assignment: CDR1 MGHRA and CDR2 YSYEKL. The CDR3 length is 19 residues. Here the CDR3 DNA reads TGCGCCAGCAGCCAAGATTGGGTAGCGGGGGGCTCAGACACAGATACGCAGTATTTT. Its protein product is CASSQDWVAGGSDTDTQYF.

This chain joins TRBV2 and TRBJ2-1, with D unclear. Trimming cost V 3 bases and J 3 bases, with 6 bases left between them. CDR1 SNHLY and CDR2 FYNNEI come from the germline V gene. CDR3 length: 13 residues. The DNA of the CDR3 is TGTGCCAGCAGTGAGGTCAGCTACAATGAGCAGTTCTTC. Translation gives CASSEVSYNEQFF.

The V call is TRBV18, the J call TRBJ1-2, with D perhaps matching TRBD1 (5 bases). There are 16 residues in the CDR3. Germline CDR1 KGHSH, CDR2 LQKENI. Deletions cut 2 bases from V and 2 bases from J, with 15 bases between. In DNA form, the CDR3 reads TGTGCCAGCTCACCAGACAGAGAAATACTCAACTATGGCTACACCTTC. It translates to CASSPDREILNYGYTF.

J is TRBJ1-6 and V is TRBV5-1; 8 bases fit TRBD1. The CDR3 extends over 15 amino acids. The germline V gene has CDR1 SGHRS and CDR2 YFSETQ. V lost 1 base and J lost 5; bases outside the gene matches: 2. CDR3 sequence: CASSLLDRDNSPLHF. In nucleotides, the CDR3 is TGCGCCAGCAGCTTGTTGGACAGGGATAATTCACCCCTCCACTTT.

The chain combines TRBV19 with TRBJ1-6; perhaps TRBD1 as D (6 bases). Germline assignment: CDR1 LNHDA and CDR2 SQIVND (reference sequence). The CDR3 extends over 18 amino acids. V lost 4 bases and J lost 0, with 16 bases in between. CDR3 in amino acids: CASSTPGQPRSYNSPLHF. CDR3 sequence (DNA): TGTGCCAGTAGTACCCCGGGACAACCTCGCTCCTATAATTCACCCCTCCACTTT.

The gene calls are TRBV6-4 and TRBJ2-3; TRBD2 matches 9 bases. Looked up from germline, CDR1 is MRHNA and CDR2 is SNTAGT. The CDR3 runs to 14 residues. The chain's CDR3 is CVCGGAIRTDTQYF. Written as DNA, the CDR3 is TGTGTTTGCGGGGGGGCAATACGCACAGATACGCAGTATTTT.

The chain employs TRBV6-6 and TRBJ2-5; 8 nucleotides match TRBD2. Per germline, CDR1 MNHNY and CDR2 SVGAGI (reference sequence). The CDR3 sequence is 15 residues long. V lost 2 bases to trimming and J lost 5 bases; unmatched junction nucleotides: 7. The CDR3 protein is CASSYPGGVGETQYF. The CDR3 DNA reads TGTGCCAGCAGTTACCCCGGGGGGGTAGGTGAGACCCAGTACTTC.

V usage is TRBV7-8 and J usage is TRBJ2-1; possibly TRBD2 for D (5 bases). Trimming cost V 5 bases and J 5 bases, with 16 bases left between them. There are 15 residues in the CDR3. CDR1 is SGHVS and CDR2 is FQNEAQ in the germline V gene. This CDR3 reads CASSETRVLDNEQFF. The DNA for the CDR3 is TGTGCCAGCAGCGAGACGCGGGTTTTAGACAATGAGCAGTTCTTC.

This chain's CDR3 is CASSQRTANQPQHF. CDR3 DNA sequence: TGTGCCAGCAGTCAAAGGACAGCCAATCAGCCCCAGCATTTT. The gene calls are TRBV6-2 or TRBV6-3 and TRBJ1-5, with TRBD1 as a possible D gene (6 bases). V was pared by 5 bases and J by 3 bases, with 11 bases between. Germline V gene sequence: CDR1 MNHEY, CDR2 SVGEGT. This CDR3 is built from 14 residues.

This chain links TRBV3-1 (or the pseudogene TRBV3-2) with TRBJ1-5; tentative D call: TRBD1 (6 bases). Germline V gene lookup returns CDR1 LGHDT and CDR2 YNNKEL (reference sequence). The CDR3 has 15 amino acids. Trimming pared 4 bases from V and 1 base from J, leaving 11 bases between. CDR3 DNA sequence: TGTGCCAGCAGCCGTTCAGGGGAAAGCAATCAGCCCCAGCATTTT. It encodes CASSRSGESNQPQHF.

This chain joins TRBV10-3 and TRBJ2-7, with 8 bases identical to TRBD1. The V and J ends lost 10 bases and 2 bases, in that order; junction bases with no gene match: 4. Germline-derived CDR1 and CDR2 are ENHRY and SYGVKD. CDR3 length: 12 residues. The CDR3 DNA reads as TGTGCCACTGGACAGGGAGCCTACGAGCAGTACTTC. Its translation: CATGQGAYEQYF.

This chain links TRBV9 with TRBJ2-1; D unclear. CDR3 length equals 13 residues. Trimming removed 0 bases at V and 12 bases at J, with 13 bases between. Per germline, CDR1 SGDLS and CDR2 YYNGEE. In nucleotides, the CDR3 is TGTGCCAGCAGCGTAGACCTTTCCGCAGGGCAGTTCTTC. Its translation: CASSVDLSAGQFF. The entire variable domain, with the rest obtained from reference TRBV9 and TRBJ2-1, is as follows: DSGVTQTPKHLITATGQRVTLRCSPRSGDLSVYWYQQSLDQGLQFLIQYYNGEERAKGNILERFSAQQFPDLHSELNLSSLELGDSALYFCASSVDLSAGQFFGPGTRLTVL.

This clone has a handful of counts. The V and J genes are TRBV28 and TRBJ2-5; 7 bases agree with TRBD2. Germline V gives CDR1 MDHEN, CDR2 SYDVKM. This CDR3 region has 15 residues. V was pared by 2 bases and J by 2 bases, with 5 bases of the junction left unmatched. The CDR3 nucleotides are TGTGCCAGCAGTTTACTCCAGGGAGGGCAAGAGACCCAGTACTTC. It codes for CASSLLQGGQETQYF.

The chain joins TRBV6-5 to TRBJ1-2; D gene unclear. The CDR3 runs 13 residues. V was shortened by 5 bases and J by 8 bases, with 15 bases between the two germline ends. CDR1 is MNHEY and CDR2 is SVGAGI in the germline V gene. The CDR3 loop is CASSPGGPLGYTF. DNA of the CDR3: TGTGCCAGCAGTCCAGGAGGGCCCTTGGGCTACACCTTC.

This chain uses TRBV5-1 with TRBJ1-1; D might be TRBD1 (6 bases). Germline V lookup: CDR1 SGHRS, CDR2 YFSETQ. Trimming cost V 3 bases and J 11 bases, with 23 bases left between them. CDR3 size: 15 residues. The CDR3 coding sequence is TGCGCCAGCAGCTCGGGGGGCAACAGGGAAGCATTCGCTTTCTTT. Amino acids: CASSSGGNREAFAFF. The whole variable domain, remainder taken from reference TRBV5-1 and TRBJ1-1, is KAGVTQTPRYLIKTRGQQVTLSCSPISGHRSVSWYQQTPGQGLQFLFEYFSETQRNKGNFPGRFSGRQFSNSRSEMNVSTLELGDSALYLCASSSGGNREAFAFFGQGTRLTVV.

The J gene is TRBJ1-2, the V gene TRBV7-3; TRBD1 matches at 7 bases. Per the germline V gene, CDR1 is SGHTA and CDR2 is FQGTGA. V gave up 4 bases and J gave up 4 bases; unmatched junction bases: 9. The CDR3 runs 15 residues. In DNA form, the CDR3 reads TGTGCCAGCAGCTCAAAGGGGGCTAGGAGCTATGGCTACACCTTC. Residues: CASSSKGARSYGYTF.

The chain employs TRBV2 and TRBJ2-1, with TRBD2 matching 11 bases. This CDR3 spans 14 amino acids. J was trimmed by 5 bases and V by 7 bases; bases with no gene match: 4. The germline gives CDR1 SNHLY, CDR2 FYNNEI. The CDR3 DNA follows: TGTGCCAGCAACCTAGCGGGGGGTGACAATGAGCAGTTCTTC. Encoded protein: CASNLAGGDNEQFF.

The chain carries TRBV20-1 and TRBJ2-1, with D possibly matching TRBD1 (5 bases). The CDR3 consists of 11 residues. Between the trimmed V and J ends, which lost 6 bases and 8 bases, there was a span of 11 bases. Germline CDR1 DFQATT, CDR2 SNEGSKA (reference sequence). The DNA for the CDR3 is TGCAGTGCCCCCGGCAGGGATGAGCAGTTCTTC. It yields the protein CSAPGRDEQFF.

This clone was counted once. CDR3 nucleotides: TGTGCCAGCAGCCAAGGTGAACTAGGGGGCTCCCATGGCTACACCTTC. Translating it yields CASSQGELGGSHGYTF. The chain employs TRBV3-1 (or the pseudogene TRBV3-2) and TRBJ1-2; TRBD1 agrees at 7 bases. The J segment lost 6 bases and the V segment lost 1 base, leaving 11 bases of the junction unmatched. Germline loops: CDR1 LGHDT, CDR2 YNNKEL (reference sequence). The CDR3 is 16 amino acids.

This rearrangement joins TRBV27 to TRBJ1-1, with 9 bases matching TRBD1. This CDR3 is 13 amino acids long. Germline V lookup: CDR1 MNHEY, CDR2 SMNVEV (reference sequence). Trimming took 7 bases from V and 4 from J; bases not matched to a gene: 4. This CDR3 reads CASKTGGPTEAFF. CDR3 coding DNA: TGTGCCAGCAAAACAGGGGGCCCCACTGAAGCTTTCTTT.

The gene calls are TRBV6-4 and TRBJ2-1, with D perhaps TRBD1 (6 bases). Trimming removed 6 bases from V and 0 bases from J, with 12 bases in between. The CDR3 is made up of 15 amino acids. CDR1 and CDR2 (germline): MRHNA, SNTAGT. CDR3 in DNA: TGTGCCAGCAGCCAGGGACATGGCTCCTACAATGAGCAGTTCTTC. Its translation is CASSQGHGSYNEQFF.

This clone was recorded a few times. The gene calls are TRBV2 and TRBJ1-1; D gene unclear. V lost 5 bases, J lost 4 bases, and 11 bases lay in between. The CDR3 loop spans 13 amino acids. Germline V gives CDR1 SNHLY, CDR2 FYNNEI. CDR3: CASSPEQSTEAFF. CDR3 nucleotides: TGTGCCAGCAGTCCGGAACAGTCCACTGAAGCTTTCTTT.

This chain joins TRBV30 and TRBJ1-2; D perhaps matches TRBD1 (5 bases). This CDR3 has 15 residues. V shed 0 bases and J shed 4 bases, with 15 bases lying between them. Germline CDR1 GTSNPN, CDR2 SVGIG (reference sequence). The DNA of the CDR3 is TGTGCCTGGAGTGTTCAGGGAGGTTACCCCTATGGCTACACCTTC. It translates to CAWSVQGGYPYGYTF.

V and J are TRBV12-3 or TRBV12-4 and TRBJ2-1; D is unclear. The CDR3 has 13 residues. The V end lost 1 base, the J end lost 5 bases, and 6 bases lay between the germline ends. The DNA for the CDR3 is TGTGCCAGCAGTTTAGGGCAGAACAATGAGCAGTTCTTC. This gives the protein CASSLGQNNEQFF.

This chain uses TRBV7-9 with TRBJ2-1; 8 nucleotides match TRBD1. V lost 5 bases, J lost 15 bases, and 9 bases stayed unmatched. The CDR3 runs 12 residues. CDR1 and CDR2 (germline): SEHNR, FQNEAQ (reference sequence). In DNA form, the CDR3 reads TGTGCCAGCAGCCTGGGACAGGCGAGACCGTTCTTC. Its translation: CASSLGQARPFF.